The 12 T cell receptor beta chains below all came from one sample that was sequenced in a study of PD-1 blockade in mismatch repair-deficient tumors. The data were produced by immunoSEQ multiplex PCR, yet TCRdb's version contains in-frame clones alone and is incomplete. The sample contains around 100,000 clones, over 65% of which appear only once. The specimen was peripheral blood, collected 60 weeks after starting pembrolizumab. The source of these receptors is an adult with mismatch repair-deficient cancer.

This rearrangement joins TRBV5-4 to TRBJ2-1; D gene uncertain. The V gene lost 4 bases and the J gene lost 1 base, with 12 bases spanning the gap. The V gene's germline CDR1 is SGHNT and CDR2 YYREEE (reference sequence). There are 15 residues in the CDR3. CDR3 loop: CASSGYVGSYNEQFF. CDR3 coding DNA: TGTGCCAGCAGCGGATATGTAGGGTCCTACAATGAGCAGTTCTTC. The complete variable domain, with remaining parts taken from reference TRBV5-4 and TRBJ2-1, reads ETGVTQSPTHLIKTRGQQVTLRCSSQSGHNTVSWYQQALGQGPQFIFQYYREEENGRGNFPPRFSGLQFPNYSSELNVNALELDDSALYLCASSGYVGSYNEQFFGPGTRLTVL.

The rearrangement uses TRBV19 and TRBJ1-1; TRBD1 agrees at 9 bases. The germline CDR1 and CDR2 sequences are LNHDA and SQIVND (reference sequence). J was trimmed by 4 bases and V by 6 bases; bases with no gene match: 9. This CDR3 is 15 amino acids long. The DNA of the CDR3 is TGTGCCAGTAGCCCTCAGACAGGGGGTCTCACTGAAGCTTTCTTT. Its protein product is CASSPQTGGLTEAFF.

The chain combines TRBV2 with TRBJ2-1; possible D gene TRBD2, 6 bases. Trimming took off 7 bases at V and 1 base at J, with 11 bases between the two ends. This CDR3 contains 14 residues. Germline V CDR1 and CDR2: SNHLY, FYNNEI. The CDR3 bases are TGTGCCAGCACTCTCAGCGGGTCCTACAATGAGCAGTTCTTC. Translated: CASTLSGSYNEQFF.

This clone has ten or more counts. In DNA form, the CDR3 reads TGTGCCAGCAGCTTAAGCGGAGGCTATGAGCAGTTCTTC. Translation gives CASSLSGGYEQFF. The V gene is TRBV7-3, the J gene TRBJ2-1, with D maybe TRBD2 (5 bases). This CDR3 is built from 13 residues. V gave up 1 base and J gave up 8 bases, with 9 bases separating them. CDR1 SGHTA and CDR2 FQGTGA come from the germline V gene.

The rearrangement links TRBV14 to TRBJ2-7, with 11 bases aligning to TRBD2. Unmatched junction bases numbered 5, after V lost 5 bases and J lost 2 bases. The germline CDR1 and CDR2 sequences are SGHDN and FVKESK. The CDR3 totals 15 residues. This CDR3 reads CASSKGLAETYEQYF. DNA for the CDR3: TGTGCCAGCAGCAAGGGACTAGCGGAGACCTACGAGCAGTACTTC.

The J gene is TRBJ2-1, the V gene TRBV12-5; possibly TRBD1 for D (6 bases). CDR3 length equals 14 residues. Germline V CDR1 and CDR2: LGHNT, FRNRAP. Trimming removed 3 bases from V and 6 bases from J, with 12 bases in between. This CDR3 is CASGFGTQGNEQFF. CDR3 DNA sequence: TGTGCTAGTGGTTTCGGGACACAGGGCAATGAGCAGTTCTTC.

The CDR3, as DNA: TGTGCCAGCAGCTTAGAAGGCATTAGCGGGAGAAACTACAATGAGCAGTTCTTC. Its protein product is CASSLEGISGRNYNEQFF. The V gene is TRBV7-2, the J gene TRBJ2-1; 9 bases agree with TRBD2. The V and J ends lost 1 base and 3 bases, in that order; junction bases with no gene match: 10. The CDR3 length is 18 residues. Germline V gene lookup returns CDR1 SGHTA and CDR2 FQGNSA. The whole variable domain, filled in from reference TRBV7-2 and TRBJ2-1, reads GAGVSQSPSNKVTEKGKDVELRCDPISGHTALYWYRQSLGQGLEFLIYFQGNSAPDKSGLPSDRFSAERTGGSVSTLTIQRTQQEDSAVYLCASSLEGISGRNYNEQFFGPGTRLTVL.

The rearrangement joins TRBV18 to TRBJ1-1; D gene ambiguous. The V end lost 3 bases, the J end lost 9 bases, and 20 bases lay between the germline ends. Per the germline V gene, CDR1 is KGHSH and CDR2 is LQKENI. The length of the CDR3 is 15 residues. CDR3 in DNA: TGTGCCAGCTCACCGATAAACTACGCAGACACACAAGCTTTCTTT. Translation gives CASSPINYADTQAFF. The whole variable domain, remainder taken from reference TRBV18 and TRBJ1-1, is NAGVMQNPRHLVRRRGQEARLRCSPMKGHSHVYWYRQLPEEGLKFMVYLQKENIIDESGMPKERFSAEFPKEGPSILRIQQVVRGDSAAYFCASSPINYADTQAFFGQGTRLTVV.

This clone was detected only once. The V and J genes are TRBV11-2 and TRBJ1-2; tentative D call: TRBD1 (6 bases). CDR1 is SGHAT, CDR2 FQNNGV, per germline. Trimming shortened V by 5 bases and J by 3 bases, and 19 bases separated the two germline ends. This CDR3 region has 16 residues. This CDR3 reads CASSPLLGARHYGYTF. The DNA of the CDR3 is TGTGCCAGCAGCCCCCTTTTGGGGGCCCGCCACTATGGCTACACCTTC.

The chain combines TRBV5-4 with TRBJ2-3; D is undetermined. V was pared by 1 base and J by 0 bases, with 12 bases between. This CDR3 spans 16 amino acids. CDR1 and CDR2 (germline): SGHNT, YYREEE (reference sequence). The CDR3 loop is CASSLKFSSSTDTQYF. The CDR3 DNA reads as TGTGCCAGCAGCTTGAAATTTAGCAGTAGCACAGATACGCAGTATTTT. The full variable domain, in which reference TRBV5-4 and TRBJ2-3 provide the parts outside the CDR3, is ETGVTQSPTHLIKTRGQQVTLRCSSQSGHNTVSWYQQALGQGPQFIFQYYREEENGRGNFPPRFSGLQFPNYSSELNVNALELDDSALYLCASSLKFSSSTDTQYFGPGTRLTVL.

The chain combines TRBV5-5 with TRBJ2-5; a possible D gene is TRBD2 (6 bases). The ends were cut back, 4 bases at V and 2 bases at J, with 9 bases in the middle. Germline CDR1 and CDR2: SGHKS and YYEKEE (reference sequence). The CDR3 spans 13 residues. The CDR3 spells CASSRDLQETQYF. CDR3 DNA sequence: TGTGCCAGCAGCCGGGACTTGCAAGAGACCCAGTACTTC.

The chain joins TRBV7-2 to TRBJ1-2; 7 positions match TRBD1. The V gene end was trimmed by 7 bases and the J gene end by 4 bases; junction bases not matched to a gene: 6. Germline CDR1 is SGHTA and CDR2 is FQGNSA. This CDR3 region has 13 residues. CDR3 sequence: CASTATGAYGYTF. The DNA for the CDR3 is TGTGCCAGCACGGCCACAGGGGCCTATGGCTACACCTTC.